These 3 T cell receptor beta chains originate from one sample sequenced in a study of cytomegalovirus exposure and HLA in healthy donors. The repertoire was sequenced with immunoSEQ multiplex PCR; TCRdb's copy has only in-frame clones and lacks some. The table has tens of thousands of clones, 75% to 95% seen once. Sample: PBMCs. The receptors derive from a man aged 18 to 30 in good health and CMV-seronegative.

The chain recombines TRBV28 with TRBJ1-5, with D hard to call. Per germline, CDR1 MDHEN and CDR2 SYDVKM. This CDR3 has 13 residues. V shed 4 bases and J shed 3 bases, with 7 bases lying between them. CDR3: CASSWADNQPQHF. The CDR3 DNA follows: TGTGCCAGCAGTTGGGCAGACAATCAGCCCCAGCATTTT.

This CDR3 reads CASSLSPGDYYEQYF. CDR3 nucleotides: TGTGCCAGTAGTCTCTCCCCGGGGGATTACTACGAGCAGTACTTC. The chain has TRBV19 and TRBJ2-7; the D gene is possibly TRBD2 (6 bases). This CDR3 contains 15 residues. Germline V CDR1 and CDR2: LNHDA, SQIVND (reference sequence). Trimming cost V 5 bases and J 3 bases, with 17 bases left between them.

The chain links TRBV7-2 to TRBJ1-4; unclear D gene. This CDR3 contains 17 residues. From germline, CDR1 is SGHTA and CDR2 FQGNSA. V dropped 0 bases and J dropped 2 bases, with 13 bases sitting between them. The CDR3 loop reads CASSLAGWVATNEKLFF. In DNA, the CDR3 is TGTGCCAGCAGCTTAGCGGGATGGGTAGCGACTAATGAAAAACTGTTTTTT.